Presented here are 10 T cell receptor beta chains from one specimen sequenced in a study of blood T cell repertoires in COVID-19. The assay was immunoSEQ multiplex PCR, and TCRdb's table has in-frame clones only and misses some. There are some 80,000 clones in the sample; roughly nine tenths occur only once, and 2% to 3% lies in the top ten. Input material: peripheral blood. These receptors were taken from a human donor in a cohort sampled during active COVID-19.

The chain links TRBV7-2 to TRBJ2-2, with D tentatively TRBD1 (5 bases). Trimming took off 1 base at V and 4 bases at J, with 10 bases between the two ends. Per the germline V gene, CDR1 is SGHTA and CDR2 is FQGNSA. The CDR3 is made up of 15 amino acids. The CDR3 here is CASSLVQGSTGELFF. The CDR3 bases are TGTGCCAGCAGCTTAGTTCAGGGCAGCACCGGGGAGCTGTTTTTT.

This chain uses TRBV5-1 with TRBJ2-2, with D possibly matching TRBD2 (5 bases). CDR3 length: 15 residues. CDR1 and CDR2 from the germline V gene are SGHRS and YFSETQ. Trimming stripped 0 bases from V and 5 bases from J, with 11 bases between. CDR3: CASSLDVTGTGELFF. CDR3 sequence (DNA): TGCGCCAGCAGCTTGGACGTGACGGGGACCGGGGAGCTGTTTTTT. Full variable domain (remainder filled in from reference TRBV5-1 and TRBJ2-2): KAGVTQTPRYLIKTRGQQVTLSCSPISGHRSVSWYQQTPGQGLQFLFEYFSETQRNKGNFPGRFSGRQFSNSRSEMNVSTLELGDSALYLCASSLDVTGTGELFFGEGSRLTVL.

The chain employs TRBV7-8 and TRBJ2-3, with 8 positions matching TRBD1. V lost 5 bases, J lost 4 bases, and 8 bases stayed unmatched. This CDR3 is built from 15 residues. Per the germline V gene, CDR1 is SGHVS and CDR2 is FQNEAQ. The CDR3 bases are TGTGCCAGCAGCATATCCGGGACAGGCGCAGATACGCAGTATTTT. This codes for CASSISGTGADTQYF.

The gene calls are TRBV28 and TRBJ2-2; perhaps TRBD2 as D (6 bases). V was cut by 8 bases and J by 0 bases, with 10 bases left in between. This CDR3 region has 14 residues. The germline V gene encodes CDR1 MDHEN and CDR2 SYDVKM. CDR3 in DNA: TGTGCCAGCGCCGGGACTCCGAACACCGGGGAGCTGTTTTTT. Translating gives CASAGTPNTGELFF.

The genes are TRBV3-1 (or the pseudogene TRBV3-2) and TRBJ2-3; the match to TRBD1 covers 10 bases. V shed 1 base, J shed 5 bases, and the junction held 3 bases outside the gene matches. Germline CDR1 and CDR2: LGHDT and YNNKEL (reference sequence). The CDR3 spans 15 residues. The CDR3 reads CASSQGTGGGDTQYF. In nucleotides, the CDR3 is TGTGCCAGCAGCCAAGGGACAGGGGGTGGAGATACGCAGTATTTT.

The chain has TRBV30 and TRBJ2-1; maybe TRBD2 (6 bases). The CDR3 is 15 amino acids. Germline V CDR1 and CDR2: GTSNPN, SVGIG (reference sequence). Trimming removed 3 bases from V and 5 bases from J, with 17 bases in between. CDR3 region: CAWRPGGSGNNEQFF. CDR3 bases: TGTGCCTGGAGACCCGGGGGATCAGGGAACAATGAGCAGTTCTTC.

Written as DNA, the CDR3 is TGTGCCAGCAGTCCACTCCCAACGGGGACAGATACGCAGTATTTT. Its protein is CASSPLPTGTDTQYF. The chain links TRBV6-2 or TRBV6-3 to TRBJ2-3, with a weak D call TRBD2 (5 bases). This CDR3 comprises 15 residues. V was trimmed by 5 bases and J by 3 bases, leaving 15 bases between them. Per germline, CDR1 MNHEY and CDR2 SVGEGT.

This clone was counted many times. This rearrangement joins TRBV27 to TRBJ1-1; tentative D call: TRBD1 (6 bases). The V gene's germline CDR1 is MNHEY and CDR2 SMNVEV (reference sequence). The CDR3 has 16 residues. Trimming shortened V by 6 bases and J by 5 bases, and 22 bases separated the two germline ends. CDR3 DNA: TGTGCCAGCAGCTTGACAGGCCCCTTTAGTGGGACTGAAGCTTTCTTT. Translated, it gives CASSLTGPFSGTEAFF.

J is TRBJ2-5 and V is TRBV18; 9 bases fit TRBD1. J was trimmed by 4 bases and V by 3 bases; bases with no gene match: 6. Germline loops: CDR1 KGHSH, CDR2 LQKENI. The CDR3 sequence is 15 residues long. The CDR3 coding sequence is TGTGCCAGCTCACCGGACAGGGGAGGAGGAGAGACCCAGTACTTC. Its translation is CASSPDRGGGETQYF.

In its sample, this clone was seen once. V is TRBV2 and J is TRBJ2-2, with D possibly being TRBD2 (5 bases). The germline V gene encodes CDR1 SNHLY and CDR2 FYNNEI. V lost 3 bases and J 4 bases, leaving 6 bases between the germline ends. The CDR3 contains 13 residues. CDR3 in DNA: TGTGCCAGCAGTGACGGAGGCACCGGGGAGCTGTTTTTT. This codes for CASSDGGTGELFF.